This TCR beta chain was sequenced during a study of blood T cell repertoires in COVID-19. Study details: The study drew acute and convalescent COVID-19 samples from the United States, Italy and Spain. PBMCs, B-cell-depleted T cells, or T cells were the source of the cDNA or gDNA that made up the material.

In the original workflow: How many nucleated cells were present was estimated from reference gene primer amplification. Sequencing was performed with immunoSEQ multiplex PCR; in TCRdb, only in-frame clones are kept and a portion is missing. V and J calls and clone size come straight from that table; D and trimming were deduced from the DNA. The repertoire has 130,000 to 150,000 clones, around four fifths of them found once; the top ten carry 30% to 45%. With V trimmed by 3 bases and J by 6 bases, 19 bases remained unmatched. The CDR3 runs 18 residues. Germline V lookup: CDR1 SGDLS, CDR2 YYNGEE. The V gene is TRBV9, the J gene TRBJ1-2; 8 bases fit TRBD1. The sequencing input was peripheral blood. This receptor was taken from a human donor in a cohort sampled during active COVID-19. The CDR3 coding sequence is TGTGCCAGCAGCGCCGGAGCCGGTGGACAGGGAGCATGGCATGGCTACACCTTC. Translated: CASSAGAGGQGAWHGYTF.